This entry is about one T cell receptor beta chain. The data belong to a study of blood T cell repertoires in COVID-19. Sequenced by immunoSEQ multiplex PCR; TCRdb stores in-frame clones only, minus some. The sample lists about 480,000 clones; 85% to 90% were seen once. With V trimmed by 6 bases and J by 3 bases, 13 bases remained unmatched. CDR3 length: 17 residues. CDR1 LNHDA and CDR2 SQIVND come from the germline V gene (reference sequence). This TCR came from a man between 18 and 29 years old with COVID-19, enrolled during active disease. The sample consisted of peripheral blood. The V and J genes are TRBV19 and TRBJ1-5; 8 bases are shared with TRBD1. The CDR3, as DNA: TGTGCCAGTAGCAATTACAGGGGGGGGGATGACAATCAGCCCCAGCATTTT. Its protein is CASSNYRGGDDNQPQHF.